What follows is one T cell receptor beta chain and its context. The data were obtained in a study of blood T cell repertoires in COVID-19. Study details: Samples representing acute and convalescent COVID-19 were sourced from the United States, Italy and Spain.

Source study methods: Amplification of reference gene primers provided the estimated nucleated cell counts. Repertoires were generated with immunoSEQ multiplex PCR, while TCRdb's copy carries only in-frame clones and drops some. Clone size and the V and J calls come from that table; the DNA yielded D and trimming. The profile shows just under 40,000 clones, 85% of them singletons. Per the germline V gene, CDR1 is MGHDK and CDR2 is SYGVNS. There are 14 residues in the CDR3. V dropped 6 bases and J dropped 2 bases, with 13 bases sitting between them. Sequencing input: peripheral blood. The genes are TRBV25-1 and TRBJ1-1, with a possible D match to TRBD1 (5 bases). This TCR came from a human donor in a cohort sampled during active COVID-19. In DNA, the CDR3 is TGTGCCAGCAGCCTCAGCCAGGGTAACACTGAAGCTTTCTTT. Translated, it gives CASSLSQGNTEAFF.